What follows is one T cell receptor beta chain and its context. This clone turned up a few times. Its antigen target is currently unknown. No much larger clone is present one base from it, and per-base qualities are unavailable. Donors were healthy HIV-negative adults with no recently reported acute infections or vaccinations. Only Caucasian adults living in Nashville, Tennessee, USA were represented among the donors. Magnetic negative selection was used to enrich CD4+ T cells, after which naive cells were positively selected on CD45RA and the negative fraction became the memory subset. Blood was collected by leukapheresis, and PBMCs were isolated by Ficoll-Histopaque density gradient centrifugation and then cryopreserved in liquid nitrogen vapor phase. Purity and quantity of every magnetically sorted T cell population were checked by analytical flow cytometry. From each sorted fraction, genomic DNA was isolated and quantified by UV absorbance on a Nanodrop 2000c.

The germline ends are 10 bases apart after V is trimmed by 2 bases and J by 8 bases. Via the germline V gene, CDR1 is MNHNS and CDR2 SASEGT. Measured from the cysteine to the phenylalanine, the CDR3 is 13 residues long. CDR3 DNA only is kept here, 39 bases in frame from base 1. Using the deep immunoSEQ assay, multiplex PCR amplified TCR CDR3 regions from genomic DNA. For each cell subset, the extracted genomic DNA was distributed evenly across all wells of several immunoSEQ 96-well plates, and each plate served as one replicate. Each replicate PCR for sorted subsets received around 210 ng genomic DNA, equal to some 32,000 T cell genomes. The purified libraries were quantified using a Qubit 3.0 fluorometer, sized with a Bioanalyzer 2100, and then quantified again using the KAPA Library Quantification kit. Each immunoSEQ 96-well plate was sequenced on its own single-read 150-cycle Illumina NextSeq 550 flow cell. The original pipeline was this. The immunoSEQ output contained only junctional sequences without quality scores, so filtering could not match that applied to full-length reads. To assign V/J genes and CDR3, sequences were annotated using PyIR, a Python wrapper for IgBLAST v1.9, with IMGT germline references. Reads were filtered out if the reads had weak V/J assignments (E-value above 1e-6), no CDR3, stop codons, out-of-frame junctions, or ambiguous translated residues. V3J clonotypes were defined as sequences sharing the same inferred V gene, J gene, and CDR3 amino acid sequence. To compute the percentage overlap between repertoires, the number of shared unique clonotypes was divided by the size of the smaller repertoire. Repertoire richness was assessed with RTK rarefaction, the Chao1 estimator, and Recon v2.1 estimates of unobserved clonotypes. Generation probabilities were computed with OLGA for all TCRbeta clonotypes obtained by the gDNA method from several donors. The clones in this table, taken by TCRdb from immuneACCESS, are in-frame only. Not every clone is retained; where verified, under half of the shortfall comes from an unresolved V gene, and the cause of the rest is unknown. V and J calls and clone size follow that table, whereas D and trimming were derived from the DNA. This sample holds 300,000 to 400,000 clones; roughly 70% were observed only once. The top ten constitute about a tenth of the sample.

This record comes from a study of shared clonotypes between healthy human individuals (dated by TCRdb to 2018 to 2020). At the level of the whole study: A few men and a couple of women, aged 18 to 49 years, made up the cohort. Libraries were prepared and TCR repertoires were sequenced by different laboratories using diverse techniques, in order to increase sequencing depth and limit assay-specific biases. To estimate repertoire size and how much clonotype sharing occurs between individuals, the study deeply sequenced the blood TCR repertoires of several healthy adults. For each donor, CD4 naive and CD4 memory were each run on three plates, CD8 naive on two plates, and CD8 memory on one plate. Between about 0.85 and 9.5 billion PBMCs per donor were obtained by leukapheresis. Study-wide findings and limitations: Pairwise subsampling led to the expectation that sequencing depth would affect the degree of clonotype sharing among donors. About 5% of naive CD4, roughly 3.6% of naive CD8, 2% to 2.5% of memory CD4, and less than 0.45% of memory CD8 clonotypes were shared across several donors. Naive subsets generally had larger estimated clonotype richness than memory subsets. Compared with non-shared clonotypes, the clonotypes found in all four sorted-subset donors had higher generation probabilities. Because the study included only a small number of donors, the genetic and exposure-history diversity represented was limited. Incomplete sequencing was indicated by rarefaction of sorted-subset datasets, despite the large sequencing depth. Sampling was restricted to blood, and TCR repertoires in tissue are likely to differ from TCR repertoires in blood.

This receptor was obtained from a man under 40 in good health. The sample taken for sequencing was memory CD4+ T cells sorted from blood. Explained via the paper, the cell subset or site label denotes: CD45RA-negative fraction. Recombination connected TRBV6-1 to TRBJ1-5; the D gene remains uncertain. Here the CDR3 is given as CASSENNQKPQHF. The DNA is as follows: TGTGCCAGCAGTGAAAATAATCAAAAGCCCCAGCATTTT.